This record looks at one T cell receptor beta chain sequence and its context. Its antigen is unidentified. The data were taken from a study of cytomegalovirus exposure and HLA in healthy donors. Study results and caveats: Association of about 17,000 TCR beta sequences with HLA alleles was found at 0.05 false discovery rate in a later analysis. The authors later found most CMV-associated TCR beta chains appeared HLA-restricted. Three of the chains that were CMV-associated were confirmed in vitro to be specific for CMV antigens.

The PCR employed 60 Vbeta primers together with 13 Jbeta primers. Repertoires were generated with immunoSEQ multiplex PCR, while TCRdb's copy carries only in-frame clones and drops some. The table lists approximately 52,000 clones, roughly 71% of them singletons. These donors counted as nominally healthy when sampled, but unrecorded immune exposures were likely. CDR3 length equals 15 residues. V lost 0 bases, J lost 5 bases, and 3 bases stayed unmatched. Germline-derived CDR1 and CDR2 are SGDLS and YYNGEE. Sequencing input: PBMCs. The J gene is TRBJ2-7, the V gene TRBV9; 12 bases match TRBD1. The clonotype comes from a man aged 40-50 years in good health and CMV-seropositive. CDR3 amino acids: CASSVAGTGGHEQYF. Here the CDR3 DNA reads TGTGCCAGCAGCGTAGCCGGGACAGGGGGCCACGAGCAGTACTTC. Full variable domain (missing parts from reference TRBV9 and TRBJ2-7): DSGVTQTPKHLITATGQRVTLRCSPRSGDLSVYWYQQSLDQGLQFLIQYYNGEERAKGNILERFSAQQFPDLHSELNLSSLELGDSALYFCASSVAGTGGHEQYFGPGTRLTVT.